The 18 T cell receptor beta chains below all came from one sample that was sequenced in a study of monozygotic twins with inflammatory bowel disease. TCRdb re-called the 5' RACE reads; one entry per CDR3 protein, DNA not given. The sample totals approximately 400,000 distinct CDR3 sequences. Sequencing was performed on blood. Every receptor here comes from a human donor with ulcerative colitis or Crohn's disease, or a healthy co-twin of an affected twin (not recorded which).

CDR3 protein: CASSVGSREQYF. V usage is TRBV9 and J usage is TRBJ2-7; no DNA is available, so the TRBD1 call from TCRdb remains unchecked. CDR1 SGDLS and CDR2 YYNGEE come from the germline V gene. The CDR3 sequence is 12 residues long.

This rearrangement joins TRBV24-1 to TRBJ1-1; TCRdb's D gene call, TRBD1, goes unchecked for lack of DNA. The CDR3 extends over 12 amino acids. Germline values: CDR1 KGHDR, CDR2 SFDVKD. The CDR3: CATQGGGTEAFF.

This chain's CDR3 is CASSTGTGRDTGELFF. The chain carries TRBV5-4 and TRBJ2-2; TCRdb reports TRBD1, a call that lacks DNA to check it against. Germline V lookup: CDR1 SGHNT, CDR2 YYREEE (reference sequence). This CDR3 has 16 residues. The full variable domain, completed using reference TRBV5-4 and TRBJ2-2, is ETGVTQSPTHLIKTRGQQVTLRCSSQSGHNTVSWYQQALGQGPQFIFQYYREEENGRGNFPPRFSGLQFPNYSSELNVNALELDDSALYLCASSTGTGRDTGELFFGEGSRLTVL.

The chain combines TRBV5-1 with TRBJ2-1. The CDR3 length is 17 residues. CDR1 is SGHRS, CDR2 YFSETQ, per germline. CDR3 amino acids: CASSLVSSLSSYNEQFF. The variable domain in full, with the rest retrieved from reference TRBV5-1 and TRBJ2-1, is KAGVTQTPRYLIKTRGQQVTLSCSPISGHRSVSWYQQTPGQGLQFLFEYFSETQRNKGNFPGRFSGRQFSNSRSEMNVSTLELGDSALYLCASSLVSSLSSYNEQFFGPGTRLTVL.

The chain joins TRBV6-2 or TRBV6-3 to TRBJ2-1; TCRdb reports TRBD2, a call that lacks DNA to check it against. The CDR3 is 13 amino acids. Germline CDR1 and CDR2: MNHEY and SVGEGT. This CDR3 reads CATSLGTYNEQFF.

The genes are TRBV7-9 and TRBJ1-2; lacking DNA, the TRBD1 call made by TCRdb goes unchecked. CDR1 is SEHNR and CDR2 is FQNEAQ in the germline V gene (reference sequence). The CDR3 consists of 16 residues. This CDR3 reads CASSPGGRRLNYGYTF.

This chain uses TRBV27 with TRBJ2-7; absent DNA, TCRdb's TRBD2 call cannot be checked. CDR1 MNHEY and CDR2 SMNVEV come from the germline V gene (reference sequence). The CDR3 runs 16 residues. The CDR3 spells CASSLSRSVGTAEQYF.

The rearrangement joins TRBV4-2 to TRBJ2-7; TCRdb calls TRBD1, which cannot be checked without DNA. Germline assignment: CDR1 LGHNA and CDR2 YNFKEQ. CDR3 size: 15 residues. The CDR3 here is CASSQDRTAIYEQYF.

V gene TRBV10-3 combines with J gene TRBJ2-5; TCRdb returns TRBD2, unconfirmable since there is no DNA. The CDR3 extends over 15 amino acids. Germline CDR1 and CDR2: ENHRY and SYGVKD. This chain's CDR3 is CAISGGAGAKETQYF.

The rearrangement joins TRBV12-5 to TRBJ1-2; the TCRdb call, TRBD1, lacks DNA for checking. The germline CDR1 and CDR2 sequences are LGHNT and FRNRAP. This CDR3 is built from 13 residues. CDR3 amino acids: CASGPDRSYGYTF.

This chain uses TRBV12-3 or TRBV12-4 with TRBJ2-5; TCRdb selects TRBD2, and the lack of DNA leaves this call unchecked. This CDR3 spans 16 amino acids. The CDR3 spells CASSSLSSTIQETQYF.

The CDR3 is CSARSPKGSSGRAQYF. This chain uses TRBV20-1 with TRBJ2-3; TCRdb's D gene call, TRBD2, goes unchecked for lack of DNA. The CDR3 sequence is 16 residues long. Germline V lookup: CDR1 DFQATT, CDR2 SNEGSKA (reference sequence).

The CDR3 sequence is CASSRPGSYTEAFF. V is TRBV7-2 and J is TRBJ1-1; TCRdb selects TRBD1, and the lack of DNA leaves this call unchecked. Germline V lookup: CDR1 SGHTA, CDR2 FQGNSA. The CDR3 is made up of 14 amino acids. Full variable domain (outside the CDR3, taken from reference TRBV7-2 and TRBJ1-1): GAGVSQSPSNKVTEKGKDVELRCDPISGHTALYWYRQSLGQGLEFLIYFQGNSAPDKSGLPSDRFSAERTGGSVSTLTIQRTQQEDSAVYLCASSRPGSYTEAFFGQGTRLTVV.

The chain combines TRBV19 with TRBJ2-7; without DNA, the TCRdb call of TRBD2 cannot be checked. This CDR3 contains 13 residues. Germline V gene lookup returns CDR1 LNHDA and CDR2 SQIVND (reference sequence). The CDR3 loop reads CASGTAHSYEQYF.

The J gene is TRBJ2-1, the V gene TRBV10-3; the TCRdb D gene call, TRBD1, has no DNA to confirm it. The CDR3 length is 16 residues. Germline-derived CDR1 and CDR2 are ENHRY and SYGVKD. CDR3 region: CAISDEGSGAYNEQFF.

The chain carries TRBV4-1 and TRBJ2-7; TCRdb calls TRBD1, which cannot be checked without DNA. The length of the CDR3 is 17 residues. The germline V gene encodes CDR1 MGHRA and CDR2 YSYEKL. The CDR3 sequence is CASSQELKTGAVGEQYF.

V and J are TRBV9 and TRBJ1-1; the D gene TCRdb calls, TRBD1, cannot be checked with no DNA. The CDR3 sequence is 14 residues long. Germline V lookup: CDR1 SGDLS, CDR2 YYNGEE. The chain's CDR3 is CASSATGMNTEAFF.

CDR3 protein: CATTGLAAYEQFF. This sequence joins TRBV12-3 or TRBV12-4 and TRBJ2-1; TCRdb returns TRBD2, unconfirmable since there is no DNA. CDR3 length: 13 residues.